This TCR beta chain was retrieved from a study of OX40 agonist ivuxolimab in advanced cancers. Study-wide context: Ivuxolimab doses were 0.01, 0.1, 0.3, 1.5, 3 or 10 mg/kg every 2 weeks.

Germline V gene data show CDR1 as MNHEY and CDR2 as SMNVEV (reference sequence). This CDR3 has 15 residues. V lost 5 bases and J 2 bases, leaving 13 bases between the germline ends. With regard to this clone: No antigen is known for it.

The study, taken as a whole, reports: Clonal expansion by week 6 occurred in CD4+ and CD8+ blood T cells (at 0.1 to 3.0 mg/kg).

Assay: immunoSEQ multiplex PCR; the TCRdb copy retains only in-frame clones and omits some. The table includes around 62,000 clones, approximately 80% detected once. V gene TRBV27 combines with J gene TRBJ2-4, with a possible D match to TRBD2 (5 bases). The specimen comprised CD4+ or CD8+ T cells sorted from blood, sampled in a trial of the OX40 agonist ivuxolimab. This TCR derives from an adult with an advanced solid tumor such as melanoma, head and neck, liver or kidney cancer. For the CDR3, the DNA is TGTGCCAGCAGTCCGGAGGTCGTCTCCAAAAACATTCAGTACTTC. Translated: CASSPEVVSKNIQYF.